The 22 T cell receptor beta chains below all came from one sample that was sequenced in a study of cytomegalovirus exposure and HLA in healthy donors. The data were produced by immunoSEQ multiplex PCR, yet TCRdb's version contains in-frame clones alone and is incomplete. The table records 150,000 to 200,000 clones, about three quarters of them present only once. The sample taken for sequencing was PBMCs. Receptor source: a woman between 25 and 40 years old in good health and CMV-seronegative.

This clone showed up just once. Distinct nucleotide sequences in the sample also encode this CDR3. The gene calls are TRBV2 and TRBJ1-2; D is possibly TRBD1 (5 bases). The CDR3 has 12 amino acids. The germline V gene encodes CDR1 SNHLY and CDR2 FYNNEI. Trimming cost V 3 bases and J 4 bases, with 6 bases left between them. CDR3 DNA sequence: TGTGCCAGCAGTGAGCAGGGCTATGGCTACACCTTC. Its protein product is CASSEQGYGYTF.

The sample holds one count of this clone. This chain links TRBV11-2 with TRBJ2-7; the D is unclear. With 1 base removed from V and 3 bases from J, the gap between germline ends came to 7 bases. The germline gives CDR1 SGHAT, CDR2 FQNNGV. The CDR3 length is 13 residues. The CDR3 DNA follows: TGTGCCAGCAGCTTAGTGCGTTACTACGAGCAGTACTTC. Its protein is CASSLVRYYEQYF.

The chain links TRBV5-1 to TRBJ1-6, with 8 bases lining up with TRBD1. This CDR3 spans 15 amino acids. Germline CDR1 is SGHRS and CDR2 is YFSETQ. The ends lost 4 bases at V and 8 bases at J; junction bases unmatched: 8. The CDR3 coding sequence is TGCGCCAGCAGCCTGCAGGGGGCAGCGGATTCACCCCTCCACTTT. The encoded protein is CASSLQGAADSPLHF.

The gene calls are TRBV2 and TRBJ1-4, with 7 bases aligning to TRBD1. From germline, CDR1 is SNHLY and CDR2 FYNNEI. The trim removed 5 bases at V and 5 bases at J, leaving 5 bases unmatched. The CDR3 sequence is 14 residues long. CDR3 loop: CASSKGTANEKLFF. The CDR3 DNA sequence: TGTGCCAGCAGTAAGGGGACAGCGAATGAAAAACTGTTTTTT.

The CDR3 sequence: CASSYPGQNYGYTF. For the CDR3, the DNA is TGTGCCAGCAGCTACCCCGGACAGAACTATGGCTACACCTTC. The rearrangement links TRBV5-6 to TRBJ1-2; D is possibly TRBD1 (6 bases). Germline assignment: CDR1 SGHDT and CDR2 YYEEEE. The length of the CDR3 is 14 residues. Trimming shortened V by 3 bases and J by 2 bases, and 11 bases separated the two germline ends.

CDR3 residues: CASGLIGEREQFF. The CDR3 DNA reads TGTGCTAGTGGTTTGATCGGGGAACGGGAGCAGTTCTTC. This rearrangement joins TRBV12-5 to TRBJ2-1, with D perhaps TRBD2 (5 bases). From germline, CDR1 is LGHNT and CDR2 FRNRAP. This CDR3 has 13 amino acids. The germline V and J ends were trimmed by 2 bases and 10 bases, with 12 bases remaining between them.

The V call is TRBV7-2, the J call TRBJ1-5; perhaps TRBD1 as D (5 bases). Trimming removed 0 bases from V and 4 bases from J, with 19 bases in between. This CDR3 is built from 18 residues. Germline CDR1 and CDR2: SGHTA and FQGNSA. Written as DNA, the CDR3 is TGTGCCAGCAGCTTAGCCACTGGAGGGACGGAGATTAATCAGCCCCAGCATTTT. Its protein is CASSLATGGTEINQPQHF.

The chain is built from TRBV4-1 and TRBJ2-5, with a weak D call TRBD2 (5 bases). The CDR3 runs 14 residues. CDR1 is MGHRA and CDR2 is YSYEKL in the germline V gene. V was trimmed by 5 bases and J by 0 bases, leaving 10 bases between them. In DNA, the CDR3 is TGCGCCAGCAGCAAACCGGACTACCAAGAGACCCAGTACTTC. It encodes CASSKPDYQETQYF.

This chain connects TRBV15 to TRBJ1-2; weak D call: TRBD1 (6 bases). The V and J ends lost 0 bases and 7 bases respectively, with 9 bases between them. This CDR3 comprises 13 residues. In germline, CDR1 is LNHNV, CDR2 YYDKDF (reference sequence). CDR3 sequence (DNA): TGTGCCACCAGCAGAGAAAGGGGGTTTGGCTACACCTTC. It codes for CATSRERGFGYTF.

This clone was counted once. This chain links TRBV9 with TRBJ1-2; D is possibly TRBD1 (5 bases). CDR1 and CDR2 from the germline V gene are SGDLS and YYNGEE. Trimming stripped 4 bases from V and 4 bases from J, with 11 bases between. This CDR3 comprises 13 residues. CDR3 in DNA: TGTGCCAGCAGCTCCACAGGCCCCTATGGCTACACCTTC. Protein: CASSSTGPYGYTF.

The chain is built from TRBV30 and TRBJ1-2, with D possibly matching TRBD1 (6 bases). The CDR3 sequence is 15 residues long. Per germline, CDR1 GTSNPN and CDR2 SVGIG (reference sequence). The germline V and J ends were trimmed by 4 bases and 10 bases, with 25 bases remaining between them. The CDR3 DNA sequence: TGTGCCTGGATTCCAGACTCGGGACATTCCCGACACTACACCTTC. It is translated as CAWIPDSGHSRHYTF.

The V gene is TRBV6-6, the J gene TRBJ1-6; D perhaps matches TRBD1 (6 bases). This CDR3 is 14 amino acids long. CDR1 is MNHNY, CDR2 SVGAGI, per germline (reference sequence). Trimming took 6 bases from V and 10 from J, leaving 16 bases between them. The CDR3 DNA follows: TGTGCCAGCAGAGCAGACAGGCTGGACTCACCCCTCCACTTT. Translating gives CASRADRLDSPLHF.

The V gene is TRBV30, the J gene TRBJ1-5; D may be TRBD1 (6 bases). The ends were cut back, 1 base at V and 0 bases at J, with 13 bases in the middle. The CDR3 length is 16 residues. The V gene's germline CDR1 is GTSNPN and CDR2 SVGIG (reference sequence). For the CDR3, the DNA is TGTGCCTGGAGTGGCGGACAGAGCTATAGCAATCAGCCCCAGCATTTT. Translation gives CAWSGGQSYSNQPQHF.

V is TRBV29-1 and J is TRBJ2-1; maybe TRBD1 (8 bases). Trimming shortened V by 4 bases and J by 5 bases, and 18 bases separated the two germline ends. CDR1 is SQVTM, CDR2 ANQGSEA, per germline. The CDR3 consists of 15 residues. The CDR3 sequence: CSVGGGTGRNNEQFF. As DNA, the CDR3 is TGCAGCGTTGGGGGAGGGACAGGCAGAAACAATGAGCAGTTCTTC.

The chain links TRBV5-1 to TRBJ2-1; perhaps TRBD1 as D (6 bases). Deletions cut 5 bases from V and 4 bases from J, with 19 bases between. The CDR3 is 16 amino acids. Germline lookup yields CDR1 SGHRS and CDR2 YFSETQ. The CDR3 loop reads CASRRIQGKEYNEQFF. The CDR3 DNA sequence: TGCGCCAGCAGGCGAATTCAGGGGAAGGAGTACAATGAGCAGTTCTTC.

CDR3 sequence reads: CASSPTGQTYNEQFF. The CDR3 DNA is TGTGCCAGCAGTCCAACAGGGCAGACCTACAATGAGCAGTTCTTC. V usage is TRBV11-2 and J usage is TRBJ2-1; the D gene is possibly TRBD1 (6 bases). CDR1 is SGHAT and CDR2 is FQNNGV in the germline V gene. This CDR3 has 15 residues. Trimming removed 6 bases at V and 2 bases at J, with 14 bases between.

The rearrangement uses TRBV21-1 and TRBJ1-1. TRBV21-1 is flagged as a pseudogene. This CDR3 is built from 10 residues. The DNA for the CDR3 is TGTGCCAGCAGCGAGACTGAAGCTTTCTTT. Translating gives CASSETEAFF.

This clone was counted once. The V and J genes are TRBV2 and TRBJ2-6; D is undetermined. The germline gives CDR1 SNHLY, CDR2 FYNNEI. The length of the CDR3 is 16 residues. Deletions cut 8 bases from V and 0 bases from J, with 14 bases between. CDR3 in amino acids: CASAASKNSGANVLTF. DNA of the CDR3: TGTGCCAGCGCGGCCAGTAAGAACTCTGGGGCCAACGTCCTGACTTTC.

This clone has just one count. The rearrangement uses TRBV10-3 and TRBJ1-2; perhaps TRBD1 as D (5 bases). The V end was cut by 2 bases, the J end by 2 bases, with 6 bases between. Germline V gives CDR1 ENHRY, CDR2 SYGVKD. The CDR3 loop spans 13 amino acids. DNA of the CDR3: TGTGCCATCAGTGAGGACAGCAACTATGGCTACACCTTC. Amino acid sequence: CAISEDSNYGYTF.

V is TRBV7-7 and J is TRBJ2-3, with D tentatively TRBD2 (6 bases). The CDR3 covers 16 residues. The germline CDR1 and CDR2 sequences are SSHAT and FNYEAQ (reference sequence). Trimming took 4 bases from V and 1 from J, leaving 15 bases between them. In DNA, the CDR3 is TGTGCCAGCAGCTCTGGGCGGACTATTGGCACAGATACGCAGTATTTT. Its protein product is CASSSGRTIGTDTQYF.

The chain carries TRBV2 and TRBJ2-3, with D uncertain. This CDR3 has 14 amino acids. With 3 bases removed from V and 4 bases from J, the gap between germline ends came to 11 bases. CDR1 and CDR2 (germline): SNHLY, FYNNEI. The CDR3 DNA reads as TGTGCCAGCAGTGAGATGGTAGCTGCAGATACGCAGTATTTT. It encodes CASSEMVAADTQYF.

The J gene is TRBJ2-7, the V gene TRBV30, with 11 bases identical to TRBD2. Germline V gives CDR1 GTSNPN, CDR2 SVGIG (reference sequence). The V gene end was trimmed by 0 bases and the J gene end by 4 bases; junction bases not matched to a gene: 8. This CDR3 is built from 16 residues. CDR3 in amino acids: CAWSVARGLAEYEQYF. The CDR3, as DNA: TGTGCCTGGAGTGTAGCTAGGGGACTAGCGGAATACGAGCAGTACTTC.